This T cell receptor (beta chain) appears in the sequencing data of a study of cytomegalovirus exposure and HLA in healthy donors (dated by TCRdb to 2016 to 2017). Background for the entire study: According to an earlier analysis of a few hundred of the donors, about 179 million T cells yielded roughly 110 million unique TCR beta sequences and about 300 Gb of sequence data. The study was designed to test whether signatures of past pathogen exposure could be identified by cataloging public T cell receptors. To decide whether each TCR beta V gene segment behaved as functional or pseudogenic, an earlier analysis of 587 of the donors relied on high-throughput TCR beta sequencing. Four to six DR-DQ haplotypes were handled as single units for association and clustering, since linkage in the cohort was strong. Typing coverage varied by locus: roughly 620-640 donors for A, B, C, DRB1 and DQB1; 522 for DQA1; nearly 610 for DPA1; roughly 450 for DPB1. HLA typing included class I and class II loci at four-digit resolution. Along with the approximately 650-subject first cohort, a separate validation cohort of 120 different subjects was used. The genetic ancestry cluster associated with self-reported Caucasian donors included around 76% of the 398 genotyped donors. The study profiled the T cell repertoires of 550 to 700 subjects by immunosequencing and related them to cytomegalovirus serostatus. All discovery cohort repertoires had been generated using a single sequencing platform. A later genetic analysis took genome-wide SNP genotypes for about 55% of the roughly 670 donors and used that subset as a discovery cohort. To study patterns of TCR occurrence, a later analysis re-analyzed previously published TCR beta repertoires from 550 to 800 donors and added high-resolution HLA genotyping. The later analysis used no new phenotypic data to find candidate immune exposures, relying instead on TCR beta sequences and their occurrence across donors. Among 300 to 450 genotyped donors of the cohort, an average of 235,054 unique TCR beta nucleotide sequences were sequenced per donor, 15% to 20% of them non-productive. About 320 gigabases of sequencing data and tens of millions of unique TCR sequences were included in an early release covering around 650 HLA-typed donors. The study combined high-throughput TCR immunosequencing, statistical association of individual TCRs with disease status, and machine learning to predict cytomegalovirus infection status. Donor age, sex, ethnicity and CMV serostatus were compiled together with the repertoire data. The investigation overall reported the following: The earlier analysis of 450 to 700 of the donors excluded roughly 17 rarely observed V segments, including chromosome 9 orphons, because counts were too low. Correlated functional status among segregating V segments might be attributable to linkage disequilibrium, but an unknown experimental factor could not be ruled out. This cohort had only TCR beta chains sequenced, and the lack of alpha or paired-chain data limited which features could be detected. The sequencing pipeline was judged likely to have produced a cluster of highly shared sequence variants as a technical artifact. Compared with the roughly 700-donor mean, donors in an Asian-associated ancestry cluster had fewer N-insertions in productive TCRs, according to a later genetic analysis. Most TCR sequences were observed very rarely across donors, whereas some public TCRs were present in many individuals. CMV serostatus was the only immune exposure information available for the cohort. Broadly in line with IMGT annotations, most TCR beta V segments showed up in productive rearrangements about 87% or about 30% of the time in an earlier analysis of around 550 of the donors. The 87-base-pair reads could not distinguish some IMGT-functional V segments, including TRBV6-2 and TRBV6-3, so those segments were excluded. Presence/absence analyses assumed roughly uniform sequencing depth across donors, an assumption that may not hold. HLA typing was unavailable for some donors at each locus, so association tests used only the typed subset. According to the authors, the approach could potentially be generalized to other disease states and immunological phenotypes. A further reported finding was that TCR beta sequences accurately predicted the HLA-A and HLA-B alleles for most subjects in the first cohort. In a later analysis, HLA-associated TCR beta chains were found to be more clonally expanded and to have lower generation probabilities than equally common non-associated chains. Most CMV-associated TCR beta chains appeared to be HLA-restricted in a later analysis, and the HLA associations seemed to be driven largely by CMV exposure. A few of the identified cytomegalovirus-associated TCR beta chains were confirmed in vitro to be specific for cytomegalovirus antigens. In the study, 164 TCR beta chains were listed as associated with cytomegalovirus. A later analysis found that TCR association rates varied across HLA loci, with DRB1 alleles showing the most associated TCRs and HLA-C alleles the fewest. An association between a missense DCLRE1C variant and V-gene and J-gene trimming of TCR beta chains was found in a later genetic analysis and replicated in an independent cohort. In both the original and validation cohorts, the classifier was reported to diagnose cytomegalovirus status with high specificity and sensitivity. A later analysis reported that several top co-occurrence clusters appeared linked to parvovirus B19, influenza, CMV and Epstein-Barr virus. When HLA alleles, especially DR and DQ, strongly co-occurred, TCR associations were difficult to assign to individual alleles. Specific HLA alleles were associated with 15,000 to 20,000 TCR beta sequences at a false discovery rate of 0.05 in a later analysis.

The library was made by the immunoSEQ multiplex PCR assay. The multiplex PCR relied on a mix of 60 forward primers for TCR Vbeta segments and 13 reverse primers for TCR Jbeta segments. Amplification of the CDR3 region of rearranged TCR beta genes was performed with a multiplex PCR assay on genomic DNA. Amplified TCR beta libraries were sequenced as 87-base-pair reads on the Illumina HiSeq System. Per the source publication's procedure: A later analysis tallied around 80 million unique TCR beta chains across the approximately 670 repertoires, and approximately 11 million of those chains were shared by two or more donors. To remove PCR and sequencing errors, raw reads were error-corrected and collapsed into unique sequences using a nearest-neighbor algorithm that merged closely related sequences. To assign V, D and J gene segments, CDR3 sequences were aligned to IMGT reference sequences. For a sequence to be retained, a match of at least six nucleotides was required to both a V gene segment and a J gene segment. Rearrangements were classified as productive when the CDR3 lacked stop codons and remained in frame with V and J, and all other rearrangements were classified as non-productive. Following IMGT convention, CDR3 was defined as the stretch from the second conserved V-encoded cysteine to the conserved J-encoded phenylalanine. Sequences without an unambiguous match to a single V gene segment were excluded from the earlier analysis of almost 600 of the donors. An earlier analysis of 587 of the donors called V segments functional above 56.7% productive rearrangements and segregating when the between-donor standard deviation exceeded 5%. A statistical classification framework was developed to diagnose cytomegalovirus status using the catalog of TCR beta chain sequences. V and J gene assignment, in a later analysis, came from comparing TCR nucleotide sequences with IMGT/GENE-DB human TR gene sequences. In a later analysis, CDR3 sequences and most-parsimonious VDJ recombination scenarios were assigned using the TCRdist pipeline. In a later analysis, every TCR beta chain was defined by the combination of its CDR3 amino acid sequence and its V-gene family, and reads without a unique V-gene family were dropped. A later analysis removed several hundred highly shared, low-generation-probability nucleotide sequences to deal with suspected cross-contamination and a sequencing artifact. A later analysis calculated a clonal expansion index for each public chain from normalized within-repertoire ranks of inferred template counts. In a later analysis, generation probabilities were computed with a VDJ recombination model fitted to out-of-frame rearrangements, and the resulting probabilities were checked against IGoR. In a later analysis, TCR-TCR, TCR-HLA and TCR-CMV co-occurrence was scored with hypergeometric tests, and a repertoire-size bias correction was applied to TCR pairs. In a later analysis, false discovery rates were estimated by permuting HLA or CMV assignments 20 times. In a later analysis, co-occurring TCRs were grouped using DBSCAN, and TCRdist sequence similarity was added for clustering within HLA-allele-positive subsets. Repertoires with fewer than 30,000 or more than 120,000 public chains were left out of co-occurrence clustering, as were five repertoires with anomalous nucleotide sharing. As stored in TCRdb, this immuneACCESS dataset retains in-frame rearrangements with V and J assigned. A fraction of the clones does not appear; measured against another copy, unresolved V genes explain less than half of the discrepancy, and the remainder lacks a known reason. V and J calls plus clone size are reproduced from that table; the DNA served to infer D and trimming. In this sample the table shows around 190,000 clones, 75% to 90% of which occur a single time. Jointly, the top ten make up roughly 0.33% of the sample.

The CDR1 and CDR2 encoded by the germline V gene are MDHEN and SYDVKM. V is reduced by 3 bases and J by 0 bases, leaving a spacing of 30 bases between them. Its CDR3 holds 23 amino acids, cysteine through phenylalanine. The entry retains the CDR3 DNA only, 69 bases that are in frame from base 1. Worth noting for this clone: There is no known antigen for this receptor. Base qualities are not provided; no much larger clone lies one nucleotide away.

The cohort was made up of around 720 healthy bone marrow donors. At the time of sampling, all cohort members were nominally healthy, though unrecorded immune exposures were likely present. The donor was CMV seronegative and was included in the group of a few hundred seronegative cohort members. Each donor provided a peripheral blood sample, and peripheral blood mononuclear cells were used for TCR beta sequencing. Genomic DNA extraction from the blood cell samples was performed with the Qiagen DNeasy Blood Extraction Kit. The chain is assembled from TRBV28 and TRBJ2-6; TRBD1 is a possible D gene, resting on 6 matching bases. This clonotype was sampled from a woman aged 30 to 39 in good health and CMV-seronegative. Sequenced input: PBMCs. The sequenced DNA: TGTGCCAGCAGTTTTTCTTTGGGGTTCGGTAAATCGGACAGAAGCTCTGGGGCCAACGTCCTGACTTTC. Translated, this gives CASSFSLGFGKSDRSSGANVLTF.